Shown below are 2 T cell receptor beta chains from a single sample sequenced in a study of OX40 agonist ivuxolimab in advanced cancers. The data were produced by immunoSEQ multiplex PCR, yet TCRdb's version contains in-frame clones alone and is incomplete. The table has tens of thousands of clones, about 86% seen once. This specimen was CD4+ or CD8+ T cells sorted from blood, taken in a trial of the OX40 agonist ivuxolimab. These receptors were obtained from an adult with an advanced solid tumor such as melanoma, head and neck, liver or kidney cancer.

The chain uses TRBV7-2 and TRBJ1-2, with D possibly being TRBD1 (5 bases). The V end was cut by 1 base, the J end by 7 bases, with 13 bases between. Germline V gene lookup returns CDR1 SGHTA and CDR2 FQGNSA. The CDR3 spans 14 residues. Written as DNA, the CDR3 is TGTGCCAGCAGCTTAGGGGACGGTTCAGGTGGCTACACCTTC. Protein: CASSLGDGSGGYTF.

The CDR3 DNA reads as TGTGCCAGCTCTCCAGGGCTGACCGGGGAGCTGTTTTTT. Amino acids: CASSPGLTGELFF. The rearrangement joins TRBV18 to TRBJ2-2; the D gene is possibly TRBD1 (5 bases). V dropped 6 bases and J dropped 5 bases, with 10 bases sitting between them. The V gene's germline CDR1 is KGHSH and CDR2 LQKENI. CDR3 length: 13 amino acids.